What follows are 9 T cell receptor beta chains derived from one specimen sequenced in a study of blood T cells in healthy people across ages. Combining a sample-barcoded 5' primer with a J-beta primer mix, a second PCR ran for about 6 to 11 cycles. One entry per CDR3 protein, called by TCRdb with MiXCR from the 5' RACE reads. The top ten clones hold more than 2% of a sample with about 1.8 million distinct CDR3 sequences, about 50% of them seen once. What was sequenced was blood. Receptors were obtained from a middle-aged woman in good health.

This chain links TRBV7-2 with TRBJ2-3, with 9 bases aligning to TRBD2. The CDR3 extends over 16 amino acids. CDR1 is SGHTA, CDR2 FQGNSA, per germline. V lost 4 bases and J lost 10; bases outside the gene matches: 15. The CDR3: CASSYAIAGGPRAQYF. CDR3 nucleotides: TGTGCCAGCAGCTATGCGATTGCGGGGGGGCCCAGGGCGCAGTATTTT.

The V gene is TRBV7-2, the J gene TRBJ2-1, with TRBD1 matching 7 bases. The J call is doubtful: the DNA matches TRBJ2-7 better. The length of the CDR3 is 15 residues. Germline V gene data show CDR1 as SGHTA and CDR2 as FQGNSA. The CDR3 is CASTNRGPTYNEQYF. CDR3 sequence (DNA): TGTGCCAGCACCAACAGGGGCCCTACCTACAATGAGCAGTACTTC.

V and J are TRBV28 and TRBJ2-3; TRBD1 matches at 7 bases. V lost 6 bases and J lost 2; bases outside the gene matches: 8. Per germline, CDR1 MDHEN and CDR2 SYDVKM. This CDR3 has 15 amino acids. In nucleotides, the CDR3 is TGTGCCAGCAGCATACCGGGACAGAACACAGATACGCAGTATTTT. This encodes CASSIPGQNTDTQYF. Combining the CDR3 with reference TRBV28 and TRBJ2-3 gives the whole variable domain DVKVTQSSRYLVKRTGEKVFLECVQDMDHENMFWYRQDPGLGLRLIYFSYDVKMKEKGDIPEGYSVSREKKERFSLILESASTNQTSMYLCASSIPGQNTDTQYFGPGTRLTVL.

The V and J genes are TRBV5-1 and TRBJ2-5; D possibly uses TRBD1 or TRBD2 (5 bases each). Trimming pared 4 bases from V and 6 bases from J, leaving 19 bases between. CDR1 SGHRS and CDR2 YFSETQ come from the germline V gene. The CDR3 length is 15 residues. Written as DNA, the CDR3 is TGCGCCAGCAGCATCCGGGACGGGGAGATGAAGACCCAGTACTTC. Its protein is CASSIRDGEMKTQYF.

Here the CDR3 DNA reads TGTGCCAGCAGCGGCGCACCGGGAGCGTACCAAGAGACCCAGTACTTC. Translated, it gives CASSGAPGAYQETQYF. This chain uses TRBV9 with TRBJ2-5, with D possibly TRBD2 on 6 matching bases. The V end lost 3 bases, the J end lost 0 bases, and 15 bases lay between the germline ends. CDR1 SGDLS and CDR2 YYNGEE come from the germline V gene. The length of the CDR3 is 16 residues. The full variable domain, rest sourced from reference TRBV9 and TRBJ2-5, is DSGVTQTPKHLITATGQRVTLRCSPRSGDLSVYWYQQSLDQGLQFLIQYYNGEERAKGNILERFSAQQFPDLHSELNLSSLELGDSALYFCASSGAPGAYQETQYFGPGTRLLVL.

The J gene is TRBJ2-4, the V gene TRBV20-1; D possibly corresponds to TRBD1 (6 bases). The J call may not be correct, given that the DNA end is closer to TRBJ2-7. This CDR3 spans 14 amino acids. Germline CDR1 and CDR2: DFQATT and SNEGSKA (reference sequence). The CDR3 region has the DNA TGCAGTGCTAGAGATCCACAGGGCCGGTACGAGCAGTACTTC. The encoded protein is CSARDPQGRYEQYF.

The chain has TRBV6-5 and TRBJ1-2; D might be TRBD1 (5 bases). V was shortened by 0 bases and J by 0 bases, with 8 bases between the two germline ends. The CDR3 spans 15 residues. Germline lookup yields CDR1 MNHEY and CDR2 SVGAGI. The CDR3 DNA reads TGTGCCAGCAGTTACTCGGGGACGACTAACTATGGCTACACCTTC. Encoded protein: CASSYSGTTNYGYTF.

J is TRBJ1-5 and V is TRBV6-2 or TRBV6-3; D unclear. The germline V and J ends were trimmed by 6 bases and 2 bases, with 8 bases remaining between them. Per the germline V gene, CDR1 is MNHEY and CDR2 is SVGEGT. CDR3 length: 13 amino acids. CDR3 region: CASRTDRNQPQHF. CDR3 in DNA: TGTGCCAGCAGGACGGATCGCAATCAGCCCCAGCATTTT.

This clonotype has only a few counts. The chain uses TRBV5-1 and TRBJ2-1; tentative D call: TRBD1 (5 bases). The CDR3 spans 13 residues. Trimming removed 2 bases from V and 5 bases from J, with 8 bases in between. Germline V gene lookup returns CDR1 SGHRS and CDR2 YFSETQ. The CDR3 DNA follows: TGCGCCAGCAGCTTACAGGTAAACAATGAGCAGTTCTTC. Residues: CASSLQVNNEQFF.